The 27 T cell receptor beta chains below come from one sample, sequenced in a study of early T cells in non-severe SARS-CoV-2 infection. TCRdb re-called the 5' RACE reads with MiXCR, one entry per CDR3 protein. The sample has 80,000 to 100,000 distinct CDR3 sequences; 9% to 15% are singletons. The sample comprised whole blood. The receptors were sampled from an adult who was a healthcare worker with PCR-confirmed SARS-CoV-2 infection or an uninfected control (not recorded which).

In this sample, this clonotype turned up many times. This chain joins TRBV3-1 and TRBJ1-4, with a possible D match to TRBD1 (6 bases). Germline CDR1 and CDR2: LGHDT and YNNKEL (reference sequence). CDR3 length equals 16 residues. V lost 1 base, J lost 8 bases, and 17 bases lay in between. CDR3 sequence reads: CASSQGGGSLNEKLFF. The CDR3 nucleotides are TGTGCCAGCAGCCAAGGAGGGGGGTCCTTGAACGAAAAACTGTTTTTT. The full variable domain, rest sourced from reference TRBV3-1 and TRBJ1-4, is DTAVSQTPKYLVTQMGNDKSIKCEQNLGHDTMYWYKQDSKKFLKIMFSYNNKELIINETVPNRFSPKSPDKAHLNLHINSLELGDSAVYFCASSQGGGSLNEKLFFGSGTQLSVL.

The chain is built from TRBV20-1 and TRBJ2-7; D may be TRBD2 (6 bases). This CDR3 spans 13 amino acids. Germline lookup yields CDR1 DFQATT and CDR2 SNEGSKA (reference sequence). The ends were cut back, 4 bases at V and 3 bases at J, with 13 bases in the middle. The DNA for the CDR3 is TGCAGTGCTATATCGGGACTCAACTACGAGCAGTACTTC. Translation: CSAISGLNYEQYF.

This clonotype has just a few counts. This rearrangement joins TRBV3-1 to TRBJ2-3; 7 nucleotides agree with TRBD2. Unmatched junction bases numbered 12, after V lost 3 bases and J lost 0 bases. This CDR3 has 18 amino acids. Germline CDR1 reads LGHDT; CDR2 reads YNNKEL (reference sequence). DNA of the CDR3: TGTGCCAGCAGCCACCTGATGAAAGCGGGAACAAGCACAGATACGCAGTATTTT. Protein: CASSHLMKAGTSTDTQYF.

This clonotype was seen more than once but under ten times. The chain joins TRBV20-1 to TRBJ1-4; D remains unclear. Germline V gene sequence: CDR1 DFQATT, CDR2 SNEGSKA (reference sequence). V was pared by 1 base and J by 0 bases, with 9 bases between. The CDR3 contains 15 residues. The CDR3 region has the DNA TGCAGTGCTAGAGTAGATTTACCAACTAATGAAAAACTGTTTTTT. Translating gives CSARVDLPTNEKLFF.

The V and J genes are TRBV29-1 and TRBJ2-3; 10 nucleotides line up with TRBD2. The CDR3 runs to 16 residues. CDR1 and CDR2 (germline): SQVTM, ANQGSEA. Trimming cost V 4 bases and J 1 base; bases outside gene matches: 8. Here the CDR3 DNA reads TGCAGCGTTGCAAGTGGGCTAGCGGGGGGCACAGATACGCAGTATTTT. Amino acid sequence: CSVASGLAGGTDTQYF.

In this sample, this clonotype turned up a few times. This sequence joins TRBV7-2 and TRBJ2-5; weak D call: TRBD2 (5 bases). The CDR3 is 15 residues long. Germline V gene data show CDR1 as SGHTA and CDR2 as FQGNSA. The ends were cut back, 1 base at V and 1 base at J, with 10 bases in the middle. This CDR3 reads CASSLGLAIQETQYF. The CDR3 DNA follows: TGTGCCAGCAGCTTAGGGCTAGCCATCCAAGAGACCCAGTACTTC.

This clonotype was recorded a few times. The V and J genes are TRBV3-1 and TRBJ1-6; the match to TRBD1 covers 7 bases. With 4 bases clipped from V and 7 bases from J, the junction kept 10 bases outside the gene matches. CDR3 length: 16 residues. CDR1 and CDR2 (germline): LGHDT, YNNKEL (reference sequence). The CDR3 sequence: CASSLRGSGGNSPLHF. The CDR3 coding sequence is TGTGCCAGCAGCCTCCGTGGGTCAGGGGGGAATTCACCCCTCCACTTT.

Concerning this clonotype: A much larger clone differs from this one at a single base, so this may be a read error. The chain employs TRBV12-3 or TRBV12-4 and TRBJ2-2; 8 bases align to TRBD1. Germline trimming cut 5 bases from V and 4 bases from J; bases unmatched to any gene: 9. The CDR3 runs to 16 residues. Here the CDR3 reads CASSIRTGYSTGELFF. In DNA form, the CDR3 reads TGTGCCAGCAGTATTAGGACAGGGTATAGCACCGGGGAGCTGTTTTTT.

This clonotype occurred many times. The gene calls are TRBV18 and TRBJ2-3; D possibly corresponds to TRBD2 (6 bases). The length of the CDR3 is 16 residues. CDR1 and CDR2 (germline): KGHSH, LQKENI. V lost 2 bases and J lost 3, with 15 bases in between. The CDR3 loop is CASSPIRGGTTDTQYF. The CDR3 DNA is TGTGCCAGCTCACCAATACGCGGCGGGACGACAGATACGCAGTATTTT.

This clonotype was seen only a few times. One end of the junction varies from germline; a read error may be responsible. The CDR3: CAGSPSGLSTLHF. The CDR3 DNA reads TGTGCCGGCAGCCCATCAGGGCTCTCCACCCTCCACTTT. The chain carries TRBV6-6 and TRBJ1-6; possibly TRBD1 for D (5 bases). CDR1 and CDR2 (germline): MNHNY, SVGAGI (reference sequence). The CDR3 sequence is 13 residues long.

This clonotype was observed a handful of times. The V gene is TRBV12-3 or TRBV12-4, the J gene TRBJ2-5; D not resolved. The V end lost 3 bases, the J end lost 5 bases, and 13 bases lay between the germline ends. CDR3 size: 14 residues. CDR3 amino acids: CASSLTASSETQYF. In DNA, the CDR3 is TGTGCCAGCAGTTTGACGGCTTCATCGGAGACCCAGTACTTC.

The chain joins TRBV5-4 to TRBJ2-7, with 14 bases that match TRBD2. There are 15 residues in the CDR3. After removal of 3 bases from V and 6 bases from J, the junction contained 5 bases not matched to a gene. Per the germline V gene, CDR1 is SGHNT and CDR2 is YYREEE (reference sequence). CDR3 sequence reads: CASSSSGTSGSEQYF. The CDR3 nucleotides are TGTGCCAGCAGCTCGTCCGGGACTAGCGGGAGCGAGCAGTACTTC.

V is TRBV19 and J is TRBJ2-2, with D tentatively TRBD2 (6 bases). From germline, CDR1 is LNHDA and CDR2 SQIVND (reference sequence). Trimming removed 7 bases from V and 3 bases from J, with 18 bases in between. This CDR3 has 16 residues. CDR3 DNA sequence: TGTGCCAGTACCTCTCCACTAGCTTTTGACACCGGGGAGCTGTTTTTT. It translates to CASTSPLAFDTGELFF. The variable domain in full, with the rest retrieved from reference TRBV19 and TRBJ2-2, is DGGITQSPKYLFRKEGQNVTLSCEQNLNHDAMYWYRQDPGQGLRLIYYSQIVNDFQKGDIAEGYSVSREKKESFPLTVTSAQKNPTAFYLCASTSPLAFDTGELFFGEGSRLTVL.

V is TRBV7-2 and J is TRBJ2-7, with 10 bases fitting TRBD2. CDR1 and CDR2 from the germline V gene are SGHTA and FQGNSA. The CDR3 runs to 15 residues. V dropped 7 bases and J dropped 3; count of bases not matched to a gene: 9. The DNA for the CDR3 is TGTGCCAGCACCTCGTTTGCTAGCGGGAGCTACGAGCAGTACTTC. It translates to CASTSFASGSYEQYF. Full variable domain (remainder filled in from reference TRBV7-2 and TRBJ2-7): GAGVSQSPSNKVTEKGKDVELRCDPISGHTALYWYRQSLGQGLEFLIYFQGNSAPDKSGLPSDRFSAERTGGSVSTLTIQRTQQEDSAVYLCASTSFASGSYEQYFGPGTRLTVT.

The table lists this clonotype with many counts. The gene calls are TRBV19 and TRBJ2-1; a possible D gene is TRBD2 (5 bases). Looked up from germline, CDR1 is LNHDA and CDR2 is SQIVND (reference sequence). The CDR3 extends over 15 amino acids. Between the trimmed V and J ends, which lost 3 bases and 1 base, there was a span of 10 bases. The CDR3 spells CASSIPLVSYNEQFF. Written as DNA, the CDR3 is TGTGCCAGTAGTATCCCACTAGTATCCTACAATGAGCAGTTCTTC. The complete variable domain, with remaining parts taken from reference TRBV19 and TRBJ2-1, reads DGGITQSPKYLFRKEGQNVTLSCEQNLNHDAMYWYRQDPGQGLRLIYYSQIVNDFQKGDIAEGYSVSREKKESFPLTVTSAQKNPTAFYLCASSIPLVSYNEQFFGPGTRLTVL.

The genes are TRBV7-2 and TRBJ2-7, with TRBD1 identical over 8 bases. The CDR3 is 14 residues long. The germline CDR1 and CDR2 sequences are SGHTA and FQGNSA. Trimming removed 4 bases from V and 2 bases from J; junction bases left unmatched: 4. CDR3 protein: CASSSGTGPYEQYF. CDR3 DNA sequence: TGTGCCAGCAGCTCCGGGACAGGACCCTACGAGCAGTACTTC.

The sample holds many counts of this clonotype. The chain has TRBV27 and TRBJ2-7, with D hard to call. The CDR3 is made up of 13 amino acids. Germline values: CDR1 MNHEY, CDR2 SMNVEV (reference sequence). Trimming stripped 3 bases from V and 5 bases from J, with 11 bases between. CDR3 DNA sequence: TGTGCCAGCAGTTTGCAGGCAGAGGACGAGCAGTACTTC. Amino acid sequence: CASSLQAEDEQYF.

The chain carries TRBV2 and TRBJ1-1; 9 bases match TRBD1. There are 13 residues in the CDR3. CDR1 is SNHLY, CDR2 FYNNEI, per germline. The junction had 4 bases not matched to a gene; V was cut back by 6 bases and J by 5 bases. For the CDR3, the DNA is TGTGCCAGCAGGTCGACAGGGGGGACTGAAGCTTTCTTT. As protein: CASRSTGGTEAFF. Full variable domain (outside the CDR3, taken from reference TRBV2 and TRBJ1-1): EPEVTQTPSHQVTQMGQEVILRCVPISNHLYFYWYRQILGQKVEFLVSFYNNEISEKSEIFDDQFSVERPDGSNFTLKIRSTKLEDSAMYFCASRSTGGTEAFFGQGTRLTVV.

The chain combines TRBV29-1 with TRBJ2-1, with D maybe TRBD1 (6 bases). The CDR3 length is 11 residues. Trimming pared 4 bases from V and 5 bases from J, leaving 6 bases between. Germline loops: CDR1 SQVTM, CDR2 ANQGSEA. Here the CDR3 DNA reads TGCAGCGTTGGGGGGCACAATGAGCAGTTCTTC. Amino acid sequence: CSVGGHNEQFF.

This clonotype occurred a few times. The V and J genes are TRBV19 and TRBJ1-4; D is ambiguous. Germline V gives CDR1 LNHDA, CDR2 SQIVND (reference sequence). CDR3 length: 16 amino acids. Trimming took 2 bases from V and 8 from J, leaving 18 bases between them. The CDR3 region is CASSIRSDNTHEKLFF. Written as DNA, the CDR3 is TGTGCCAGTAGTATACGGAGTGACAACACCCACGAAAAACTGTTTTTT.

This clonotype was counted only a few times. The chain combines TRBV7-3 with TRBJ2-6, with D possibly being TRBD1 (6 bases). The CDR3 runs to 17 residues. The V gene lost 5 bases and the J gene lost 0 bases, with 14 bases spanning the gap. The V gene's germline CDR1 is SGHTA and CDR2 FQGTGA. As DNA, the CDR3 is TGTGCCAGCAGCCCCCGTGACAGGACCTCTGGGGCCAACGTCCTGACTTTC. It yields the protein CASSPRDRTSGANVLTF.

The chain recombines TRBV30 with TRBJ2-2, with a weak D call TRBD2 (6 bases). This CDR3 comprises 12 residues. Germline CDR1 and CDR2: GTSNPN and SVGIG (reference sequence). V was trimmed by 3 bases and J by 4 bases, leaving 6 bases between them. The CDR3 nucleotides are TGTGCCTGGAGCGGGGGCACCGGGGAGCTGTTTTTT. It is translated as CAWSGGTGELFF.

In the case of this clonotype: At one end, the junction sequence differs from germline, possibly due to a read error. V is TRBV10-3 and J is TRBJ1-2, with TRBD1 as a possible D gene (5 bases). The length of the CDR3 is 13 residues. CDR1 ENHRY and CDR2 SYGVKD come from the germline V gene. The CDR3 DNA reads as TGTGCCATCAGAGAGTTTGGGGGCTATGGCTACACCTTC. Its translation is CAIREFGGYGYTF.

This clonotype came up a few times. V and J are TRBV14 and TRBJ2-7; TRBD1 might be the D (6 bases). The V and J ends lost 2 bases and 6 bases respectively, with 11 bases between them. This CDR3 comprises 13 residues. CDR1 and CDR2 from the germline V gene are SGHDN and FVKESK. CDR3 coding DNA: TGTGCCAGCAGCCAACGAGTAGGGGGCGAGCAGTACTTC. Its translation: CASSQRVGGEQYF. Together with reference TRBV14 and TRBJ2-7, the CDR3 gives the full variable domain: EAGVTQFPSHSVIEKGQTVTLRCDPISGHDNLYWYRRVMGKEIKFLLHFVKESKQDESGMPNNRFLAERTGGTYSTLKVQPAELEDSGVYFCASSQRVGGEQYFGPGTRLTVT.

J is TRBJ2-7 and V is TRBV20-1; D remains unclear. CDR3 length: 12 residues. The V and J ends lost 3 bases and 4 bases respectively, with 10 bases between them. CDR1 and CDR2 (germline): DFQATT, SNEGSKA (reference sequence). CDR3 nucleotide sequence: TGCAGTGCTAGGGTGTCTCCGTACGAGCAGTACTTC. Protein sequence: CSARVSPYEQYF.

This clonotype was picked up a small number of times. The chain employs TRBV6-5 and TRBJ2-3; perhaps TRBD1 as D (5 bases). The V and J ends lost 6 bases and 1 base respectively, with 8 bases between them. This CDR3 comprises 13 residues. Germline V gene lookup returns CDR1 MNHEY and CDR2 SVGAGI. This CDR3 is CASRQVGTDTQYF. The CDR3 bases are TGTGCCAGCAGACAGGTGGGCACAGATACGCAGTATTTT.

This clonotype was seen a handful of times. The chain links TRBV29-1 to TRBJ2-2, with D unresolved. Between the trimmed V and J ends, which lost 4 bases and 1 base, there was a span of 10 bases. The CDR3 spans 14 residues. Germline CDR1 reads SQVTM; CDR2 reads ANQGSEA. Here the CDR3 reads CSVVSQENTGELFF. CDR3 bases: TGCAGCGTTGTATCTCAGGAGAACACCGGGGAGCTGTTTTTT.